The 5 T cell receptor beta chains below were found in one sample sequenced in a study of CD8 T cells in ankylosing spondylitis. TCRdb redid the calling of the 5' RACE reads with MiXCR, one entry per CDR3 protein. The sample lists 35,000 to 50,000 distinct CDR3 sequences; over 9% were seen once. The sequencing sample was made of blood, either unsorted or a sorted T cell fraction (not recorded which). Source of these receptors: a male donor with ankylosing spondylitis or in good health (not recorded which).

The genes are TRBV7-3 and TRBJ2-1; no definite D call. The CDR3 totals 14 residues. The germline gives CDR1 SGHTA, CDR2 FQGTGA. With 0 bases removed from V and 6 bases from J, the gap between germline ends came to 9 bases. Written as DNA, the CDR3 is TGTGCCAGCAGCTTAACGGGTCACCGCAATGAGCAGTTCTTC. The encoded protein is CASSLTGHRNEQFF.

This clonotype was picked up many times. This chain connects TRBV2 to TRBJ2-7; D not certain. The ends were cut back, 8 bases at V and 1 base at J, with 12 bases in the middle. This CDR3 region has 13 residues. The germline CDR1 and CDR2 sequences are SNHLY and FYNNEI. The CDR3 coding sequence is TGTGCCAGCCTACACGAAAAGTCCTACGAGCAGTACTTC. Protein: CASLHEKSYEQYF.

This clonotype was observed at least ten times. The chain has TRBV12-3 or TRBV12-4 and TRBJ2-3; a weak D match, TRBD2 (6 bases). V was trimmed by 2 bases and J by 2 bases, leaving 8 bases between them. The CDR3 runs 14 residues. The CDR3 region is CASSLRGNTDTQYF. In DNA form, the CDR3 reads TGTGCCAGCAGTTTACGCGGGAACACAGATACGCAGTATTTT.

The gene calls are TRBV20-1 and TRBJ2-7, with TRBD2 identical over 9 bases. V lost 3 bases to trimming and J lost 2 bases; unmatched junction nucleotides: 5. This CDR3 is built from 14 residues. Germline loops: CDR1 DFQATT, CDR2 SNEGSKA (reference sequence). The CDR3, as DNA: TGCAGTGCTAGTTGGGCGGGAGGGCCCTACGAGCAGTACTTC. Protein: CSASWAGGPYEQYF.

This clonotype has ten or more counts. The V and J genes are TRBV5-5 and TRBJ1-1; no clear D gene. This CDR3 comprises 16 residues. The ends were cut back, 2 bases at V and 4 bases at J, with 18 bases in the middle. Germline V gene sequence: CDR1 SGHKS, CDR2 YYEKEE (reference sequence). The CDR3 protein is CASSFQVLGVGTEAFF. CDR3 in DNA: TGTGCCAGCAGCTTCCAAGTATTAGGTGTCGGCACTGAAGCTTTCTTT.